These 25 T cell receptor beta chains were sequenced from one sample in a study of cytomegalovirus exposure and HLA in healthy donors. Libraries were prepared by immunoSEQ multiplex PCR; TCRdb keeps only in-frame clonotypes and omits some of them. The data contain some 120,000 clones, roughly 86% of them seen just once; the ten biggest clones take up 1.4%. The sequenced sample consisted of PBMCs. The receptors shown here come from a man aged 25 to 40 in good health and CMV-seronegative.

V is TRBV29-1 and J is TRBJ2-5; TRBD1 is a possible D gene (6 bases). The CDR3 is 12 residues long. CDR1 SQVTM and CDR2 ANQGSEA come from the germline V gene. V lost 4 bases to trimming and J lost 3 bases, with 9 bases between them. The CDR3 here is CSVVKGEETQYF. CDR3 in DNA: TGCAGCGTTGTGAAGGGGGAAGAGACCCAGTACTTC.

J is TRBJ2-7 and V is TRBV6-1, with 8 nucleotides matching TRBD1. CDR3 size: 13 residues. Germline V gene data show CDR1 as MNHNS and CDR2 as SASEGT. Trimming at V came to 6 bases and at J to 4 bases, leaving 5 bases not matched to a gene. The CDR3 DNA is TGTGCCAGCAGAAGGGGACAGGCTTACGAGCAGTACTTC. Protein product: CASRRGQAYEQYF.

The chain employs TRBV7-9 and TRBJ1-3, with 7 bases aligning to TRBD1. CDR1 is SEHNR, CDR2 FQNEAQ, per germline (reference sequence). With V trimmed by 5 bases and J by 4 bases, 11 bases remained unmatched. The CDR3 spans 16 residues. The CDR3 spells CASSRRGGIGGNTIYF. CDR3 nucleotides: TGTGCCAGCAGCAGACGAGGGGGCATCGGCGGAAACACCATATATTTT.

The V and J genes are TRBV6-6 and TRBJ2-7; 9 bases fit TRBD2. The CDR3 is 15 amino acids. Germline lookup yields CDR1 MNHNY and CDR2 SVGAGI (reference sequence). Germline trimming cut 7 bases from V and 1 base from J; bases unmatched to any gene: 8. CDR3 bases: TGTGCCAGCAACATAGCGGGAGAGGGGTCCTACGAGCAGTACTTC. Protein product: CASNIAGEGSYEQYF.

This chain links TRBV12-2 with TRBJ2-5; the listed D gene, TRBD2, was not tested against the DNA. TRBV12-2 is a pseudogene. CDR3 length: 20 residues. CDR3 in DNA: TGTGCAAGTCGCTTAGCGCTATTCCGACTCCGGCCGGAAACTAGGGAGACCCAGTACTTC. It specifies CASRLALFRLRPETRETQYF.

In its sample, this clone was seen many times. This chain connects TRBV7-9 to TRBJ1-5; D is uncertain. This CDR3 region has 16 residues. Germline V gene data show CDR1 as SEHNR and CDR2 as FQNEAQ (reference sequence). The V and J ends lost 2 bases and 0 bases respectively, with 11 bases between them. The CDR3 bases are TGTGCCAGCAGCTTACAACTCGGGTATAGCAATCAGCCCCAGCATTTT. Its translation is CASSLQLGYSNQPQHF.

As for this clone: This may come from a read error, since a much larger clone is one base off. The DNA for the CDR3 is TGTGCCAGCAGCATGACAGGGAACACTGAAGCTTTCTTT. Its protein product is CASSMTGNTEAFF. The rearrangement uses TRBV7-9 and TRBJ1-1, with a tentative D call TRBD1 (6 bases). Trimming shortened V by 5 bases and J by 1 base, and 8 bases separated the two germline ends. This CDR3 spans 13 amino acids. Germline V gives CDR1 SEHNR, CDR2 FQNEAQ (reference sequence).

About this clone itself: A read error may produce the germline difference seen at one junction end. The V gene is TRBV7-9, the J gene TRBJ1-2, with D uncertain. The germline gives CDR1 SEHNR, CDR2 FQNEAQ (reference sequence). This CDR3 spans 9 amino acids. The CDR3 DNA reads as TGTGCCAGCAGCCCCGGCGGGCCTTTT. Its translation is CASSPGGPF.

The chain recombines TRBV27 with TRBJ1-5, with D uncertain. From germline, CDR1 is MNHEY and CDR2 SMNVEV (reference sequence). The CDR3 length is 15 residues. Trimming shortened V by 0 bases and J by 4 bases, and 10 bases separated the two germline ends. CDR3 sequence: CASSLSYGKNQPQHF. Here the CDR3 DNA reads TGTGCCAGCAGTTTATCGTACGGGAAAAATCAGCCCCAGCATTTT.

This clone was recorded once. The chain combines TRBV7-9 with TRBJ1-2; D is unresolved. Germline V gives CDR1 SEHNR, CDR2 FQNEAQ (reference sequence). CDR3 length: 14 amino acids. The V and J ends lost 1 base and 8 bases respectively, with 14 bases between them. CDR3 nucleotides: TGTGCCAGCAGCTTAGATACGAAGGTCGGGGGCTACACCTTC. Amino acids: CASSLDTKVGGYTF.

The chain joins TRBV6-1 to TRBJ2-7, with D tentatively TRBD1 (6 bases). Germline V gene sequence: CDR1 MNHNS, CDR2 SASEGT. The CDR3 has 14 residues. Trimming pared 1 base from V and 5 bases from J, leaving 12 bases between. CDR3 bases: TGTGCCAGCAGTGAAGGACAGGTTCTGCACGAGCAGTACTTC. This codes for CASSEGQVLHEQYF.

The chain uses TRBV25-1 and TRBJ2-7, with 7 bases matching TRBD2. The CDR3 runs to 14 residues. V lost 3 bases and J lost 2; bases outside the gene matches: 4. The V gene's germline CDR1 is MGHDK and CDR2 SYGVNS. CDR3 region: CASSEGLPTYEQYF. The CDR3 nucleotides are TGTGCCAGCAGTGAGGGACTACCGACCTACGAGCAGTACTTC.

The V and J genes are TRBV9 and TRBJ2-4; maybe TRBD2 (6 bases). The CDR3 contains 15 residues. Germline CDR1 reads SGDLS; CDR2 reads YYNGEE. V shed 0 bases and J shed 5 bases, with 12 bases lying between them. In DNA, the CDR3 is TGTGCCAGCAGCGTAGGGCGGGAAGGCGAAAACATTCAGTACTTC. Its protein product is CASSVGREGENIQYF.

The chain combines TRBV19 with TRBJ2-1, with a possible D match to TRBD1 (6 bases). The CDR3 spans 13 residues. V lost 10 bases to trimming and J lost 5 bases, with 15 bases between them. The germline gives CDR1 LNHDA, CDR2 SQIVND (reference sequence). CDR3 nucleotides: TGTGCCATTCGGGACAATGCTCACAATGAGCAGTTCTTC. This codes for CAIRDNAHNEQFF.

This chain connects TRBV18 to TRBJ1-5; 9 positions agree with TRBD1. This CDR3 spans 15 amino acids. The germline V gene has CDR1 KGHSH and CDR2 LQKENI. V was pared by 3 bases and J by 7 bases, with 7 bases of the junction left unmatched. The CDR3 sequence: CASSPGTGYRQPQHF. The CDR3 bases are TGTGCCAGCTCACCCGGGACAGGGTATAGGCAGCCCCAGCATTTT.

The genes are TRBV11-2 and TRBJ2-1; 10 bases are a match to TRBD2. Germline CDR1 SGHAT, CDR2 FQNNGV. The CDR3 extends over 19 amino acids. With 1 base clipped from V and 1 base from J, the junction kept 10 bases outside the gene matches. Here the CDR3 reads CASSLGRKLAGLSYNEQFF. The DNA of the CDR3 is TGTGCCAGCAGCTTAGGGCGCAAACTAGCGGGACTATCCTACAATGAGCAGTTCTTC.

This chain joins TRBV5-1 and TRBJ2-3; weak D call: TRBD2 (5 bases). The CDR3 runs to 12 residues. In germline, CDR1 is SGHRS, CDR2 YFSETQ. Trimming removed 3 bases from V and 5 bases from J, with 7 bases in between. The CDR3, as DNA: TGCGCCAGCAGCTGGACTGGAGATACGCAGTATTTT. It codes for CASSWTGDTQYF.

With respect to this clone: Distinct nucleotide sequences in the sample also encode this CDR3. This chain uses TRBV18 with TRBJ1-1, with 7 bases fitting TRBD1. V lost 1 base, J lost 5 bases, and 4 bases stayed unmatched. The CDR3 consists of 14 residues. In germline, CDR1 is KGHSH, CDR2 LQKENI. CDR3 DNA sequence: TGTGCCAGCTCACCACAGGGGGCTGGGACTGAAGCTTTCTTT. Protein product: CASSPQGAGTEAFF.

As concerns this clone: The same CDR3 can be traced to other DNA sequences in this sample. The chain has TRBV6-5 and TRBJ1-1; D remains ambiguous. CDR1 MNHEY and CDR2 SVGAGI come from the germline V gene. Trimming pared 4 bases from V and 0 bases from J, leaving 6 bases between. This CDR3 is 13 amino acids long. The CDR3 sequence is CASSFLMNTEAFF. The CDR3 region has the DNA TGTGCCAGCAGTTTTCTAATGAACACTGAAGCTTTCTTT.

The chain has TRBV30 and TRBJ1-5, with D possibly being TRBD1 (5 bases). Between the trimmed V and J ends, which lost 4 bases and 6 bases, there was a span of 10 bases. Germline CDR1 GTSNPN, CDR2 SVGIG (reference sequence). The CDR3 covers 12 residues. The CDR3 protein is CAWTTGSQPQHF. The CDR3 region has the DNA TGTGCCTGGACTACAGGTAGTCAGCCCCAGCATTTT. The entire variable domain, with the rest obtained from reference TRBV30 and TRBJ1-5, is as follows: SQTIHQWPATLVQPVGSPLSLECTVEGTSNPNLYWYRQAAGRGLQLLFYSVGIGQISSEVPQNLSASRPQDRQFILSSKKLLLSDSGFYLCAWTTGSQPQHFGDGTRLSIL.

This chain uses TRBV29-1 with TRBJ2-7; a possible D gene is TRBD1 (6 bases). Germline CDR1 reads SQVTM; CDR2 reads ANQGSEA. Trimming removed 4 bases from V and 4 bases from J, with 14 bases in between. The CDR3 is 13 amino acids. CDR3 residues: CSVGPGEVYEQYF. The DNA for the CDR3 is TGCAGCGTTGGTCCAGGGGAAGTTTACGAGCAGTACTTC.

The genes are TRBV11-2 and TRBJ1-3; D remains ambiguous. The CDR3 runs to 15 residues. V was clipped by 5 bases and J by 0 bases, with 11 bases between them. Germline loops: CDR1 SGHAT, CDR2 FQNNGV. The CDR3 reads CASSPTGDSGNTIYF. The CDR3 nucleotides are TGTGCCAGCAGCCCCACCGGTGACTCTGGAAACACCATATATTTT.

The chain recombines TRBV21-1 with TRBJ2-7; TRBD1 was called by the table and not checked on the DNA. TRBV21-1 is an annotated pseudogene. The CDR3 consists of 14 residues. The CDR3 coding sequence is TGTGCCAGCAGCAGGACAGGGACCCCCTACGAGCAGTACTTC. This translates into CASSRTGTPYEQYF.

This chain uses TRBV10-3 with TRBJ2-7, with 8 bases aligning to TRBD1. Germline V gives CDR1 ENHRY, CDR2 SYGVKD. V lost 10 bases to trimming and J lost 2 bases; unmatched junction nucleotides: 7. This CDR3 is 13 amino acids long. The CDR3 sequence is CATGQGLPYEQYF. The CDR3 DNA reads as TGTGCCACAGGACAGGGTCTGCCCTACGAGCAGTACTTC.

V usage is TRBV30 and J usage is TRBJ2-7; D is perhaps TRBD2 (5 bases). CDR1 is GTSNPN, CDR2 SVGIG, per germline (reference sequence). The CDR3 is 12 amino acids. Trimming pared 1 base from V and 4 bases from J, leaving 8 bases between. The DNA for the CDR3 is TGTGCCTGGAGTGCCGCGGGTTACGAGCAGTACTTC. This translates into CAWSAAGYEQYF. Combining the CDR3 with reference TRBV30 and TRBJ2-7 gives the whole variable domain SQTIHQWPATLVQPVGSPLSLECTVEGTSNPNLYWYRQAAGRGLQLLFYSVGIGQISSEVPQNLSASRPQDRQFILSSKKLLLSDSGFYLCAWSAAGYEQYFGPGTRLTVT.